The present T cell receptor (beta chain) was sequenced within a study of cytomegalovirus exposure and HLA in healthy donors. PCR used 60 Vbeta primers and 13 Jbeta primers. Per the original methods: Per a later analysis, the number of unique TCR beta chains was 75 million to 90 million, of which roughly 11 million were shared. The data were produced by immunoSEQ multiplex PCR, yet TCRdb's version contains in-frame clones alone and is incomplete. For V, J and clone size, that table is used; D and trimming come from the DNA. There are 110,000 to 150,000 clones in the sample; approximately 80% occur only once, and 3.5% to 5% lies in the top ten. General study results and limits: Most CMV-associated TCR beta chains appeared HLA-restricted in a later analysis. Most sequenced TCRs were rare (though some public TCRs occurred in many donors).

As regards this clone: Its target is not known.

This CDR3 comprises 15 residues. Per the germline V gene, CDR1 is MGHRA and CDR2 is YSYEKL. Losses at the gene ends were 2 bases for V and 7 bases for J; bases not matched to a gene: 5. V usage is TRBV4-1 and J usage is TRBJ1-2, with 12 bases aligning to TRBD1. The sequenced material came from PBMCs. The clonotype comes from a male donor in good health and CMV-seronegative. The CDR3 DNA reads TGCGCCAGCAGCCAAATTGGGACAGGGGGCTTTGGCTACACCTTC. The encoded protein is CASSQIGTGGFGYTF.